This T cell receptor (beta chain) emerged from a study of T cells after yellow fever vaccination. Overall study findings and caveats: In FACS-sorted repertoires, abundant clonotypes from the bulk population could appear as contaminants.

For TCR, cDNA came from 5'RACE template switching, which added a universal primer site and UMIs. TCRdb used MiXCR to reprocess the 5' RACE reads, holding one entry per CDR3 protein. This sample carries about 550,000 distinct CDR3 sequences, 15% to 20% of them seen once, and the ten largest clones take more than 13%. Note on this clonotype: Its target is unknown.

The CDR3 consists of 13 residues. The germline CDR1 and CDR2 sequences are DFQATT and SNEGSKA (reference sequence). The V gene end was trimmed by 5 bases and the J gene end by 5 bases; junction bases not matched to a gene: 6. This TCR came from a man aged 25-45 years who received the YFV17D yellow fever vaccine. The chain uses TRBV20-1 and TRBJ2-5; 9 nucleotides line up with TRBD2. This specimen was PBMCs, taken 15 days after the yellow fever booster vaccination. Written as DNA, the CDR3 is TGCAGTGCTCGTACTAGCGGGCGGGAGACCCAGTACTTC. As protein: CSARTSGRETQYF.